This T cell receptor beta chain was recorded in a study of cytotoxic CD8 clonotypes in ibrutinib-treated CLL (dated by TCRdb to the early 2020s). Context from the whole study: The cohort had ten to twelve relapsed/refractory and approximately 15 treatment-naive patients; 17 to 18 were IGHV unmutated. Partial responses were observed in approximately 24 patients and complete responses in 2; after a median follow-up of 68 months, remission was maintained in around 14 patients and progression was observed in some twelve. Samples at response were collected after a median of about twelve months of treatment, with a range of 6 to 36 months. On average, each sample had a few hundred thousand productive templates and more than 75,000 productive rearrangements. Longitudinal samples were available for about 30% of the roughly 86 trial participants. Cryopreserved peripheral blood mononuclear cells were obtained before treatment, at response, and at either sustained remission or disease progression. All remission and progressive disease samples were collected while patients were still receiving ibrutinib. Points the paper makes about the study in general: Public clonotypes were rare and either shrank or stayed stable during treatment, and the rise in clonality at ibrutinib response reflected expansion of private clonotypes. Baseline clonality was found to be higher than that of age-matched healthy donors and was strongly correlated with circulating CD8+ T-cell counts. Clonality rose at ibrutinib response, remained stable during sustained remission, and dropped back toward baseline at progression. Sampling times were not matched between sustained-remission and progressing patients, and lymph node repertoires were not studied.

Comments on this clone: The antigen this receptor binds is unknown. The input lacks base qualities; no much larger clone sits a single base away.

According to the study, the label for this sample's time point signals: approximately 25 months on ibrutinib. Around 2 micrograms of genomic DNA were extracted from cryopreserved PBMCs for TCR beta library preparation. Longitudinal blood samples from CLL patients on ibrutinib monotherapy were analyzed using high-throughput TCR beta sequencing. Patients were enrolled in a phase 2 open-label single-center ibrutinib monotherapy trial. Each clonotype received, on average, approximately 9.9x coverage in deep resolution sequencing performed on a MiSeq, where the target depth lay between 1 in 1 million and 1 in 200,000 T cells. TCR beta libraries were generated with the immunoSEQ hsTCRB Kit. In the paper's pipeline: Data were analyzed with ImmunoSEQ Data Assistant and ImmunoSEQ Analyzer, with V, D and J genes assigned per IMGT definitions. Clonality, with values ranging from 0 to 1, was calculated as one minus the normalized Shannon entropy of productive rearrangement frequencies. Public clonotype analysis was restricted to overrepresented clonotypes comprising at least 0.05% of each patient's repertoire. Fewer than 15 repertoires from age-matched healthy donors, obtained from immuneACCESS, served as clonality controls. Drawn from immuneACCESS, this table holds only the in-frame rearrangements with V and J called that TCRdb kept. Clones are partly lost; checked studies trace under half to an unresolved V gene and leave the rest unexplained. The V and J calls and clone size come from that table; D and trimming were worked out from the DNA. The sample yields hundreds of thousands of clones; 70% were counted once. Over 15% of the sample goes to the ten largest clones.

V lost 10 bases and J lost 0 bases; the stretch between them is 10 bases long. The germline V gene sets CDR1 to MNHNS and CDR2 to SASEGT. The CDR3 contains 13 residues, cysteine and phenylalanine counted. Only CDR3 DNA is held: 39 bases, read in frame from base 1. This TCR was sampled from a human donor with chronic lymphocytic leukemia. This specimen was PBMCs, taken after 24 months of ibrutinib treatment. The sequence links TRBV6-1 to TRBJ1-3, with no confident D gene call. The DNA sequence is as follows: TGTGCCACCCGTAAGAGCTCTGGAAACACCATATATTTT. Translated, this is CATRKSSGNTIYF.